This T cell receptor beta chain derives from a study of T-cell reconstitution after alpha-beta-depleted transplantation in children. The library targeted TCRbeta and was prepared with unique molecular identifiers. TCRdb re-called the PCR reads with MiXCR, one entry per CDR3 protein. The sample has 490,000 or so distinct CDR3 sequences; under 15% are singletons. The germline gives CDR1 SGDLS, CDR2 YYNGEE. The CDR3 spans 15 residues. Trimming removed 2 bases from V and 6 bases from J, with 16 bases in between. The source of this sequence is a human donor who donated a stem cell graft to a child with combined immunodeficiency. The J gene is TRBJ2-3, the V gene TRBV9; weak D call: TRBD2 (6 bases). The starting material was PBMCs from the stem cell graft donor, obtained from the stem cell graft. The CDR3 here is CASSVSSGSSDTQYF. CDR3 sequence (DNA): TGTGCCAGCAGCGTCAGTAGCGGTTCGTCGGATACGCAGTATTTT.